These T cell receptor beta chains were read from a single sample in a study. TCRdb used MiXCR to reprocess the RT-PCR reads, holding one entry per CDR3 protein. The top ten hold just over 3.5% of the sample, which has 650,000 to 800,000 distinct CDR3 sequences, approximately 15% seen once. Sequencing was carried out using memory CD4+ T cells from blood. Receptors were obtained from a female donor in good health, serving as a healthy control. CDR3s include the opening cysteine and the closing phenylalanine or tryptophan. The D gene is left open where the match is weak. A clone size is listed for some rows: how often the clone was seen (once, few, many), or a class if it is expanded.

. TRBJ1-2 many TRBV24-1 CATSDDTGGYTF TGTGCCACCAGTGATGACACAGGAGGCTACACCTTC
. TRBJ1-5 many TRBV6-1 CASSDLSLNQPQHF TGTGCCAGCAGTGATTTGTCACTAAATCAGCCCCAGCATTTT
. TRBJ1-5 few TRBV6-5 CASSRGGTGQPQHF TGTGCCAGCAGTCGGGGGGGTACGGGCCAGCCCCAGCATTTT
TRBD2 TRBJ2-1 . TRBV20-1 CSAESGLAIQSSYNEQFF TGCAGTGCCGAATCGGGACTAGCGATACAAAGCTCCTACAATGAGCAGTTCTTC
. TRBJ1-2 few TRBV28 CASSPGGRHNYGYTF TGTGCCAGCAGCCCCGGGGGGCGACATAACTATGGCTACACCTTC
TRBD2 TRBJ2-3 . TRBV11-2 CASSLAGLDRDTQYF TGTGCCAGCAGCTTAGCGGGACTAGATAGGGATACGCAGTATTTT
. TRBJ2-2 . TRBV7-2 CASSRTSGWSGELFF TGTGCCAGCAGCCGAACGTCTGGGTGGTCCGGGGAGCTGTTTTTT
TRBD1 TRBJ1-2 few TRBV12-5 CASGLAPGTGTFVFGYTF TGTGCTAGTGGTTTGGCCCCCGGGACAGGTACTTTCGTCTTTGGCTACACCTTC
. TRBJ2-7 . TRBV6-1 CASMRRGPTYEQYF TGTGCCAGCATGCGTAGAGGCCCTACCTACGAGCAGTACTTC
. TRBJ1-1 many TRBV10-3 CAIGSEQINTEAFF TGTGCCATCGGATCGGAACAGATAAACACTGAAGCTTTCTTT
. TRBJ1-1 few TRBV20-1 CSASTGEVVFF TGCAGTGCGTCAACCGGGGAAGTTGTTTTCTTT
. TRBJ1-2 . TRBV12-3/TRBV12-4 CASSFVRGGYTF TGTGCCAGCAGTTTTGTTAGGGGGGGCTACACCTTC
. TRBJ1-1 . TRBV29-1 CSVEEMAVTEAFF TGCAGCGTTGAAGAAATGGCGGTTACTGAAGCTTTCTTT
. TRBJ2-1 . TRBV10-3 CAITPGGGQYNEQFF TGTGCCATCACCCCTGGGGGAGGTCAGTACAATGAGCAGTTCTTC
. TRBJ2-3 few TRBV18 CASSPNARDTQYF TGTGCCAGCTCACCGAACGCGCGGGATACGCAGTATTTT